Sequencing of this T cell receptor beta chain was carried out in a study of cytomegalovirus exposure and HLA in healthy donors (TCRdb year 2017). Concerning the study at large: An earlier analysis of some 600 of the donors reported over 250 Gb of sequence data and around 110 million unique TCR beta sequences obtained from about 170 million T cells. Around 320 gigabases of sequencing data and approximately 85 million unique TCR sequences were included in an early release covering roughly 600 HLA-typed donors. Of the roughly 410 genotyped donors, approximately 80% were placed in the genetic ancestry cluster associated with self-reported Caucasian donors. The study aimed to test whether cataloging public T cell receptors could reveal signatures of past pathogen exposure. The study profiled the T cell repertoires of 666 subjects by immunosequencing and related them to cytomegalovirus serostatus. A separate validation cohort of roughly 110 different subjects was used in addition to the roughly 720-subject first cohort. To predict cytomegalovirus infection status, the study brought together high-throughput TCR immunosequencing, statistical association of individual TCRs with disease status, and machine learning. A later analysis re-analyzed previously published TCR beta repertoires from 650 to 800 donors and added high-resolution HLA genotyping to study TCR occurrence patterns. The later analysis used no new phenotypic data to find candidate immune exposures, relying instead on TCR beta sequences and their occurrence across donors. To decide whether each TCR beta V gene segment behaved as functional or pseudogenic, an earlier analysis of some 600 of the donors relied on high-throughput TCR beta sequencing. Alongside the repertoire data, information on donor age, sex, ethnicity and CMV serostatus was compiled. A later genetic analysis took genome-wide SNP genotypes for about three fifths of the roughly 700 donors and used that subset as a discovery cohort. All discovery cohort repertoires had been generated on a single sequencing platform. Class I and class II HLA loci were covered by the typing at four-digit resolution. Typing coverage varied by locus: about 629-640 donors for A, B, C, DRB1 and DQB1; more than 500 for DQA1; about 570 for DPA1; roughly 450 for DPB1. Five DR-DQ haplotypes were treated as single units for association and clustering because of strong linkage in the cohort. Among roughly 370 genotyped donors of the cohort, an average of around 240,000 unique TCR beta nucleotide sequences were sequenced per donor, around 20% of them non-productive. Points the paper makes about the study in general: CMV serostatus was the only immune exposure information available for the cohort. According to the authors, the approach could potentially be generalized to other disease states and immunological phenotypes. Most TCR sequences were observed very rarely across donors, whereas some public TCRs were present in many individuals. A later analysis associated about 16,000 TCR beta sequences with specific HLA alleles at a false discovery rate of 0.05. A later genetic analysis associated a missense DCLRE1C variant with V-gene and J-gene trimming of TCR beta chains, and an independent cohort replicated the association. In a later analysis, HLA-associated TCR beta chains showed more clonal expansion and lower generation probabilities than non-associated chains that were equally common. Some IMGT-functional V segments, including TRBV6-2 and TRBV6-3, could not be told apart with the 87-base-pair reads, so those segments were excluded. Broadly in line with IMGT annotations, most TCR beta V segments showed up in productive rearrangements about 87% or about 30% of the time in an earlier analysis of 450 to 600 of the donors. A cluster of highly shared sequence variants was judged likely to represent a technical artifact of the sequencing pipeline. A further reported finding was that TCR beta sequences accurately predicted the HLA-A and HLA-B alleles for most subjects in the first cohort. Because counts were too low, 15 to 20 rarely observed V segments, including chromosome 9 orphons, were left out of the earlier analysis of 587 of the donors. Because some donors lacked HLA typing at each locus, the association tests relied only on the typed subset. In both the original and validation cohorts, the classifier was reported to diagnose cytomegalovirus status with high specificity and sensitivity. According to a later analysis, parvovirus B19, influenza, CMV and Epstein-Barr virus appeared linked to several top co-occurrence clusters. In this cohort, only TCR beta chains were sequenced, and detectable features were limited by the absence of alpha or paired-chain data. In the study, around 150 TCR beta chains were listed as associated with cytomegalovirus. Correlated functional status among segregating V segments might reflect linkage disequilibrium, but an unknown experimental factor could not be ruled out. When HLA alleles, especially DR and DQ, strongly co-occurred, TCR associations were difficult to assign to individual alleles. In a later analysis, TCR association rates were found to vary across HLA loci, with the most associated TCRs seen for DRB1 alleles and the fewest for HLA-C alleles. In vitro tests confirmed that a few of the cytomegalovirus-associated TCR beta chains recognize cytomegalovirus antigens. According to a later analysis, most CMV-associated TCR beta chains appeared to be HLA-restricted, and the HLA associations seemed to be driven largely by CMV exposure. A later genetic analysis reported fewer N-insertions in productive TCRs among donors in an Asian-associated ancestry cluster than the roughly 640-donor mean. Presence/absence analyses assumed roughly uniform sequencing depth across donors, an assumption that may not hold.

Receptors were amplified or captured by the immunoSEQ multiplex PCR assay. The multiplex PCR relied on a mix of 60 forward primers for TCR Vbeta segments and 13 reverse primers for TCR Jbeta segments. Amplification of the CDR3 region of rearranged TCR beta genes was performed with a multiplex PCR assay on genomic DNA. Amplified TCR beta libraries were sequenced as 87-base-pair reads on the Illumina HiSeq System. In the authors' own workflow: A later analysis tallied roughly 78 million unique TCR beta chains across the 700 or so repertoires, and about 10 million of those chains were shared by two or more donors. A nearest-neighbor algorithm error-corrected the raw reads and collapsed the reads into unique sequences, merging closely related sequences to remove PCR and sequencing errors. V, D and J gene segments were assigned by aligning CDR3 sequences to IMGT reference sequences. For a sequence to be retained, a match of at least six nucleotides was required to both a V gene segment and a J gene segment. Rearrangements were classified as productive when the CDR3 lacked stop codons and remained in frame with V and J, and all other rearrangements were classified as non-productive. Following IMGT convention, CDR3 was defined as the stretch from the second conserved V-encoded cysteine to the conserved J-encoded phenylalanine. The earlier analysis of more than 450 of the donors excluded sequences that lacked an unambiguous match to a single V gene segment. An earlier analysis of about 600 of the donors called V segments functional above 56.7% productive rearrangements and segregating when the between-donor standard deviation exceeded 5%. To diagnose cytomegalovirus status from the catalog of TCR beta chain sequences, a statistical classification framework was built. A later analysis assigned V and J genes by comparing TCR nucleotide sequences with IMGT/GENE-DB human TR gene sequences. In a later analysis, CDR3 sequences and most-parsimonious VDJ recombination scenarios were assigned using the TCRdist pipeline. In a later analysis, each TCR beta chain was defined by its CDR3 amino acid sequence together with its V-gene family, and reads lacking a unique V-gene family were excluded. To address suspected cross-contamination and a sequencing artifact, a later analysis removed 592 highly shared, low-generation-probability nucleotide sequences. In a later analysis, a clonal expansion index for each public chain was calculated from normalized within-repertoire ranks of inferred template counts. In a later analysis, generation probabilities were computed with a VDJ recombination model fitted to out-of-frame rearrangements, and the resulting probabilities were checked against IGoR. A later analysis scored TCR-TCR, TCR-HLA and TCR-CMV co-occurrence with hypergeometric tests, applying a repertoire-size bias correction to TCR pairs. A later analysis estimated false discovery rates by permuting HLA or CMV assignments 20 times. In a later analysis, co-occurring TCRs were grouped with DBSCAN, and TCRdist sequence similarity was added when clustering was performed within HLA-allele-positive subsets. Repertoires with fewer than 30,000 or more than 120,000 public chains, plus five repertoires with anomalous nucleotide sharing, were excluded from co-occurrence clustering. The immuneACCESS repertoire file appears here via TCRdb, limited to in-frame rearrangements. These files lack a portion of the clones; in checked studies, under half of the deficit traces to unresolved V genes, and the cause of the others is not known. V and J calls and clone size are copied from that table; D and trimming were computed from the DNA. The table for this sample lists about 160,000 clones; approximately 88% of them were counted only once. The top ten constitute approximately 1.3% of the sample.

V has 5 bases trimmed and J has 6 bases trimmed; junction bases matching no gene number 11. The germline V gene yields SNHLY for CDR1 and FYNNEI for CDR2. Its CDR3 holds 15 amino acids, cysteine through phenylalanine. Here the CDR3 DNA is all that survives: 45 bases in frame from base 1. Comment on this clone: It has no known antigen specificity. One base away there is no much larger clone; base qualities are not given.

In total, fewer than 750 healthy bone marrow donors made up the cohort. At the time of sampling, all cohort members were nominally healthy, though unrecorded immune exposures were likely present. The donor tested CMV seronegative, placing the donor among the 350 or so seronegative members of the cohort. Every donor gave a peripheral blood sample, and the peripheral blood mononuclear cells from that sample were used for TCR beta sequencing. Genomic DNA was extracted from the blood cell samples with the Qiagen DNeasy Blood Extraction Kit. Sequencing used PBMCs. The rearrangement combines TRBV2 with TRBJ2-3; TRBD1 matches 7 bases in the middle. The origin of this receptor is a boy aged 2-15 years in good health and CMV-seronegative. The DNA sequence is given as TGTGCCAGCAGTTCTTCCGGGACAGCAACGGATACGCAGTATTTT. Its translation is CASSSSGTATDTQYF. Beyond the CDR3, the reference TRBV2 and TRBJ2-3 genes provide the residues; the full variable domain reads: EPEVTQTPSHQVTQMGQEVILRCVPISNHLYFYWYRQILGQKVEFLVSFYNNEISEKSEIFDDQFSVERPDGSNFTLKIRSTKLEDSAMYFCASSSSGTATDTQYFGPGTRLTVL.